The 2 T cell receptor beta chains reported below all come from one sample, sequenced in a study of CD8 T cells in Susac syndrome. An amount of RNA that ranged from roughly 0.45 to 1 ug was reverse transcribed with random hexamers. TCRdb passed the immunoSEQ multiplex PCR reads through MiXCR, listing each CDR3 protein once. The sample includes about 300,000 distinct CDR3 sequences, approximately 81% of them seen just once. Specimen: CD8+ T cells from PBMCs. The receptors were gathered from a human donor with multiple sclerosis.

V and J are TRBV25-1 and TRBJ2-3; D remains unclear. With 7 bases removed from V and 4 bases from J, the gap between germline ends came to 15 bases. Looked up from germline, CDR1 is MGHDK and CDR2 is SYGVNS. The CDR3 contains 14 residues. The CDR3 here is CASTELGFSDTQYF. DNA of the CDR3: TGTGCCAGCACCGAGTTAGGGTTTTCAGATACGCAGTATTTT.

The sample holds a few counts of this clonotype. V is TRBV27 and J is TRBJ2-1, with 8 bases lining up with TRBD1. Germline V gene data show CDR1 as MNHEY and CDR2 as SMNVEV (reference sequence). CDR3 size: 15 residues. Trimming removed 7 bases from V and 5 bases from J; junction bases left unmatched: 10. The CDR3 here is CASKIRDRPNNEQFF. The CDR3 DNA reads TGTGCCAGCAAGATCCGGGACAGGCCGAACAATGAGCAGTTCTTC.